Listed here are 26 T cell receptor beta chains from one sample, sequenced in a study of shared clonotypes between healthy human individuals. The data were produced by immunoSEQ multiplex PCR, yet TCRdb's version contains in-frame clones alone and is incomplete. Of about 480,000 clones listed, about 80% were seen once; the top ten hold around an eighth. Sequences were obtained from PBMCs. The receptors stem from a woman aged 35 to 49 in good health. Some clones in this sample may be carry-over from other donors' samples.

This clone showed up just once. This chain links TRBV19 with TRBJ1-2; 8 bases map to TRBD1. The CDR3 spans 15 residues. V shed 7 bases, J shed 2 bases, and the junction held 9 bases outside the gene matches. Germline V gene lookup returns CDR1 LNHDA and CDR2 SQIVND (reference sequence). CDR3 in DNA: TGTGCCAGTAAGACAGGGGACCAACAAAACTATGGCTACACCTTC. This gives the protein CASKTGDQQNYGYTF.

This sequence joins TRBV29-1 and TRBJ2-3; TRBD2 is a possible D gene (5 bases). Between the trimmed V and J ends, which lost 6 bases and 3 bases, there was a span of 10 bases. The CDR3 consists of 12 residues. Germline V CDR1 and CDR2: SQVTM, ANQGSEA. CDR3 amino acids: CSVVTSTDTQYF. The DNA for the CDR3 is TGCAGCGTAGTTACTAGTACAGATACGCAGTATTTT.

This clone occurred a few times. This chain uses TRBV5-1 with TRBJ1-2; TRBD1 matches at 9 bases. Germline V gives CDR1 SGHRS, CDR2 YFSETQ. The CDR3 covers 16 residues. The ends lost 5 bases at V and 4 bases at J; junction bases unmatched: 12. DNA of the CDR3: TGCGCCAGCAGAAAGCTTCCGGGACAGGGCGGCTATGGCTACACCTTC. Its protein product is CASRKLPGQGGYGYTF.

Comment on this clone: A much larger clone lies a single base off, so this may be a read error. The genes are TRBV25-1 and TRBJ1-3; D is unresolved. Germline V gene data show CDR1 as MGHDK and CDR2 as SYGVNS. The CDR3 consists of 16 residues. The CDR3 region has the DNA TGTGTCAGCAGTGCGCAACTGGACGGGCTTCGGAACACCATATATTTT. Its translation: CVSSAQLDGLRNTIYF. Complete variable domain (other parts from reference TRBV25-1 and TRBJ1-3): EADIYQTPRYLVIGTGKKITLECSQTMGHDKMYWYQQDPGMELHLIHYSYGVNSTEKGDLSSESTVSRIRTEHFPLTLESARPSHTSQYLCVSSAQLDGLRNTIYFGEGSWLTVV.

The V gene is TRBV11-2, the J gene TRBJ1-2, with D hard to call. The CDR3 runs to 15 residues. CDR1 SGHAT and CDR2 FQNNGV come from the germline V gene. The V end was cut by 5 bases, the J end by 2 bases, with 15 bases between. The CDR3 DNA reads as TGTGCCAGCAGCCCCGTCCGCCGGCGGAACTATGGCTACACCTTC. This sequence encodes CASSPVRRRNYGYTF.

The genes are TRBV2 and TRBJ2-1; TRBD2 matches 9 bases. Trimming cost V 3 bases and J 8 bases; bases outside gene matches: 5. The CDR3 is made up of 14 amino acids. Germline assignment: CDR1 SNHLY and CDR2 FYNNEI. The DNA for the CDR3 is TGTGCCAGCAGTGACGTAGCGGGAGCGGATGAGCAGTTCTTC. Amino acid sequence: CASSDVAGADEQFF. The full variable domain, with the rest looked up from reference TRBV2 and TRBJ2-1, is EPEVTQTPSHQVTQMGQEVILRCVPISNHLYFYWYRQILGQKVEFLVSFYNNEISEKSEIFDDQFSVERPDGSNFTLKIRSTKLEDSAMYFCASSDVAGADEQFFGPGTRLTVL.

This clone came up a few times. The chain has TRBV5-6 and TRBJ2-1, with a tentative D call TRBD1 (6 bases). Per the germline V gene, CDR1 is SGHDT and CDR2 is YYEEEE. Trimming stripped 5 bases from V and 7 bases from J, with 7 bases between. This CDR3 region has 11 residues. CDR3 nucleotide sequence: TGTGCCAGCAGGAGGGGGAATGAGCAGTTCTTC. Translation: CASRRGNEQFF.

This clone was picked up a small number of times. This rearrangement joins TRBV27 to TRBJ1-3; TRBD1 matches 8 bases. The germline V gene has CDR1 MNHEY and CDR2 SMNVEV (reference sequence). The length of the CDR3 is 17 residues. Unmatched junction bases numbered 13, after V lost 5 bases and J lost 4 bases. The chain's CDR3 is CASSPGPPGGWGNTIYF. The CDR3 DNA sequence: TGTGCCAGCAGTCCGGGGCCTCCAGGGGGCTGGGGAAACACCATATATTTT.

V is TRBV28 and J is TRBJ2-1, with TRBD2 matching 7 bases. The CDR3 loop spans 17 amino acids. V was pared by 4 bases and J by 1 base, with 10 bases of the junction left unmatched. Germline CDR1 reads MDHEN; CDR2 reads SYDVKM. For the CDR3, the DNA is TGTGCCAGCAGTTCCCCCTCCAGGGAGGGTTCCTACAATGAGCAGTTCTTC. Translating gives CASSSPSREGSYNEQFF.

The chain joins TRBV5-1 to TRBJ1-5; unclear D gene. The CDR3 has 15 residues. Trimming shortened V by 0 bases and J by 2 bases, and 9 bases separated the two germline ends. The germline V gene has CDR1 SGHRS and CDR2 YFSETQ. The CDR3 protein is CASSLADGRNQPQHF. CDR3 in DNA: TGCGCCAGCAGCTTGGCCGACGGACGCAATCAGCCCCAGCATTTT.

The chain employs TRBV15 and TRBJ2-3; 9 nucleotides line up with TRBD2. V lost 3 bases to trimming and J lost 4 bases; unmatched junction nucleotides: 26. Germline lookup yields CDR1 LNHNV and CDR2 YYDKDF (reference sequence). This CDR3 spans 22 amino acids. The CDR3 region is CATSRVTGYSGRATLNPDTQYF. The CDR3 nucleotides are TGTGCCACCAGCAGGGTGACAGGGTATAGCGGGAGAGCCACATTAAATCCAGATACGCAGTATTTT.

DNA for the CDR3: TGCGCCAGCAGCCACCCCCCGAAGAGTCATGGGACAGGGGGTTTGGACGAGCAGTACTTC. Translation: CASSHPPKSHGTGGLDEQYF. The gene calls are TRBV4-1 and TRBJ2-7, with TRBD1 matching over 11 bases. Losses at the gene ends were 3 bases for V and 5 bases for J; bases not matched to a gene: 21. The CDR3 consists of 20 residues. CDR1 and CDR2 from the germline V gene are MGHRA and YSYEKL.

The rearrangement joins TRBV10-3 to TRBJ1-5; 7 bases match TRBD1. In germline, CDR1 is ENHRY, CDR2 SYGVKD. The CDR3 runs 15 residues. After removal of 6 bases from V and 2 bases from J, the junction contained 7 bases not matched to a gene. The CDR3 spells CAISEGGGGNQPQHF. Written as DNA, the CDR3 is TGTGCCATCAGCGAAGGAGGGGGCGGCAATCAGCCCCAGCATTTT.

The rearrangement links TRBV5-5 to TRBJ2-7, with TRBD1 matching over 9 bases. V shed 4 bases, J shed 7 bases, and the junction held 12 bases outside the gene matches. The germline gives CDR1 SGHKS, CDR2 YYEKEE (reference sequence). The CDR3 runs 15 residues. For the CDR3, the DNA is TGTGCCAGCAGCGAACCGGGACAGGGAGAAGCGGAGCAGTACTTC. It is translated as CASSEPGQGEAEQYF. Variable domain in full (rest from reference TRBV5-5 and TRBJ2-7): DAGVTQSPTHLIKTRGQQVTLRCSPISGHKSVSWYQQVLGQGPQFIFQYYEKEERGRGNFPDRFSARQFPNYSSELNVNALLLGDSALYLCASSEPGQGEAEQYFGPGTRLTVT.

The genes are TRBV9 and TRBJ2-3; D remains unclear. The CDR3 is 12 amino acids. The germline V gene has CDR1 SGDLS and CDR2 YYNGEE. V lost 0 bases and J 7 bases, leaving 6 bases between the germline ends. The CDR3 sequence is CASSVETNTQYF. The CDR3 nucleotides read TGTGCCAGCAGCGTAGAAACAAATACGCAGTATTTT.

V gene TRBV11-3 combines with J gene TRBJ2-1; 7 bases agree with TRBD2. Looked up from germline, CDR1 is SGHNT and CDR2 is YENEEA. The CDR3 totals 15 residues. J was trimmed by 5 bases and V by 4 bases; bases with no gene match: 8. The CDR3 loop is CASSSSGTTDNEQFF. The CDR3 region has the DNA TGTGCCAGCAGCTCATCCGGGACTACAGACAATGAGCAGTTCTTC.

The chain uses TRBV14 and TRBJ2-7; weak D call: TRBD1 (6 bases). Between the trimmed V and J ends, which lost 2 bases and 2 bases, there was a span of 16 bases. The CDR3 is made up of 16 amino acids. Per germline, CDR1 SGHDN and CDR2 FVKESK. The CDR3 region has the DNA TGTGCCAGCAGCCAACCTATTACCTCAGGGGCCTACGAGCAGTACTTC. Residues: CASSQPITSGAYEQYF. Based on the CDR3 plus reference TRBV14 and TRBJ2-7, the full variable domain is EAGVTQFPSHSVIEKGQTVTLRCDPISGHDNLYWYRRVMGKEIKFLLHFVKESKQDESGMPNNRFLAERTGGTYSTLKVQPAELEDSGVYFCASSQPITSGAYEQYFGPGTRLTVT.

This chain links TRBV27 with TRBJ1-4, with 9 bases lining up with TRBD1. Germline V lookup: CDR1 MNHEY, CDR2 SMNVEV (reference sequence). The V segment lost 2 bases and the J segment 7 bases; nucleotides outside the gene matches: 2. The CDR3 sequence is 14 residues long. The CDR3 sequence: CASSLRQGGEKLFF. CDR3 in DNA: TGTGCCAGCAGTTTACGACAGGGGGGTGAAAAACTGTTTTTT.

The CDR3 region is CASSSRQGAGGYTF. Written as DNA, the CDR3 is TGTGCCAGCAGCTCCCGGCAGGGGGCAGGCGGCTACACCTTC. The J gene is TRBJ1-2, the V gene TRBV7-3; 8 bases align to TRBD1. The CDR3 extends over 14 amino acids. With V trimmed by 4 bases and J by 8 bases, 9 bases remained unmatched. The V gene's germline CDR1 is SGHTA and CDR2 FQGTGA.

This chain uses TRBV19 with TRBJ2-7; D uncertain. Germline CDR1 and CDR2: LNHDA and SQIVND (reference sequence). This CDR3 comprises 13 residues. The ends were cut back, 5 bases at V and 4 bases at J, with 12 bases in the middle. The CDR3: CASSLTRSYEQYF. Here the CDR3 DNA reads TGTGCCAGTAGTCTCACGCGCTCTTACGAGCAGTACTTC.

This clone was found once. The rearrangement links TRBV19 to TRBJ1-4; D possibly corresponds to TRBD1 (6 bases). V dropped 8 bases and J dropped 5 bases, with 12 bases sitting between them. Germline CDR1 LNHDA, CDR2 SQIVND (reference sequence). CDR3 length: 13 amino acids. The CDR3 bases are TGTGCCAGTTCAAGACAGGCGAATGAAAAACTGTTTTTT. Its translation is CASSRQANEKLFF.

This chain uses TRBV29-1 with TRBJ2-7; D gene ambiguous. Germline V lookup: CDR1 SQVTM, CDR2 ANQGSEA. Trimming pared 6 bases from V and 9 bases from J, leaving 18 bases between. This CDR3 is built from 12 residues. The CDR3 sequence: CSVGGSDVGQYF. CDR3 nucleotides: TGCAGCGTCGGCGGATCAGACGTGGGGCAGTACTTC.

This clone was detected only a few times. The chain's CDR3 is CATSRGDRGSDGELFF. CDR3 DNA: TGTGCCACCAGCAGAGGCGACAGGGGATCGGACGGGGAGCTGTTTTTT. The chain recombines TRBV15 with TRBJ2-2; the match to TRBD1 covers 8 bases. Germline values: CDR1 LNHNV, CDR2 YYDKDF (reference sequence). This CDR3 is built from 16 residues. V was pared by 1 base and J by 7 bases, with 8 bases of the junction left unmatched.

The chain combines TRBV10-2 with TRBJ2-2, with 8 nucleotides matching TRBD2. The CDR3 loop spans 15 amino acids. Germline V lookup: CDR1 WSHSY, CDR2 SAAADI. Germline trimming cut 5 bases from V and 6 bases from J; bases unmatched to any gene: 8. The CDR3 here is CASSLSGRWSGELFF. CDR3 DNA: TGCGCCAGCAGTCTCAGCGGGAGATGGTCCGGGGAGCTGTTTTTT.

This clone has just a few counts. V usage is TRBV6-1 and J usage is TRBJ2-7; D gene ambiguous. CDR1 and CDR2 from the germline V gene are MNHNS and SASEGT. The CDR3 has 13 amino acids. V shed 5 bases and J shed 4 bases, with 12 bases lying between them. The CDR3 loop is CASSIRPDYEQYF. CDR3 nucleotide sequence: TGTGCCAGCAGTATACGACCAGATTACGAGCAGTACTTC.

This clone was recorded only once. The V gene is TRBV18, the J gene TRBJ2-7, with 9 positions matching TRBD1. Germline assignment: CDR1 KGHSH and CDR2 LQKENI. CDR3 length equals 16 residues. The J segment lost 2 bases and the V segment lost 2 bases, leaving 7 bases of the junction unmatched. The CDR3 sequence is CASSPYGRQGAYEQYF. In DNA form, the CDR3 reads TGTGCCAGCTCACCATACGGCCGACAGGGGGCCTACGAGCAGTACTTC.